This T cell receptor (beta chain) was profiled in a study of cytomegalovirus exposure and HLA in healthy donors. Turning to the study itself: The same platform as the approximately 700 first-cohort repertoires was used for the 120 validation repertoires, a later analysis reported. Study outcomes and limitations: Most TCR sequences were uncommon, yet certain public TCRs appeared in many donors.

Profiled with immunoSEQ multiplex PCR; TCRdb holds only in-frame clones, not every one. Among 110,000 to 150,000 clones listed, around 93% were seen once. With respect to this clone: What it binds is unknown.

Donors were drawn from the 120-subject validation cohort, separate from the approximately 680-subject first cohort. The CDR3 loop spans 16 amino acids. In germline, CDR1 is LNHDA, CDR2 SQIVND (reference sequence). The J segment lost 2 bases and the V segment lost 3 bases, leaving 5 bases of the junction unmatched. J is TRBJ2-1 and V is TRBV19, with 9 bases matching TRBD2. Material: PBMCs. This TCR came from a man between 18 and 35 years old in good health and CMV-seropositive. CDR3 protein: CASSIGAGGPYNEQFF. CDR3 in DNA: TGTGCCAGTAGTATCGGAGCGGGAGGACCCTACAATGAGCAGTTCTTC. Using reference TRBV19 and TRBJ2-1 for the parts outside the CDR3, the full variable domain is DGGITQSPKYLFRKEGQNVTLSCEQNLNHDAMYWYRQDPGQGLRLIYYSQIVNDFQKGDIAEGYSVSREKKESFPLTVTSAQKNPTAFYLCASSIGAGGPYNEQFFGPGTRLTVL.